The present entry profiles one TCR beta chain with its context. The target of this receptor is not known. Per-base quality was not reported, and no clone a single base away is much larger than it. The collaborating institutions used their own protocols to collect whole blood in K2EDTA tubes. For TCRbeta analysis, collaborators shipped samples in one of three forms: frozen whole blood, isolated PBMCs, or DNA extracted from either of those sample types. This specimen belongs to a study of blood T cell repertoires in COVID-19 (dated by TCRdb to 2020 to 2021). Context from the whole study: Samples from collaborators originated in the United States, Italy and Spain and spanned both the acute and convalescent phases of COVID-19. Where HLA class I and class II types were available, the types were taken from metadata supplied by the sample provider, not from assay-based typing. The repertoires were made available in a free public database intended to serve as a resource for research on the immune response to SARS-CoV-2. The dataset comprised deeply sampled blood TCRbeta repertoires from subjects exposed to, actively infected with, or recovered from COVID-19. The sample metadata nearly always contained a de-identified subject ID, COVID-19 status, age in years and sex. Samples came from the ongoing ImmuneRACE study (first 160 participants) plus 1,254 subjects from 6 global collaborators. The material from the prospective study consisted of cDNA or gDNA derived from T cells, B-cell-depleted T cells, or PBMCs.

Results the study describes overall, beyond this receptor: The amount of clinical and demographic metadata varied by source and participant and was provided uncurated.

TCRbeta CDR3 regions were amplified from genomic DNA by means of the immunoSEQ Assay, a bias-controlled multiplex PCR. Regarding the original processing steps: Within the assay, amplification of reference gene primers was used to estimate how many nucleated cells each sample contained. To quantify the absolute abundance of each unique TCRbeta CDR3 rearrangement, sequence reads were collapsed and filtered. Productive Simpson clonality was computed per sample as the square root of Simpson's diversity index over productive rearrangements. TCRdb holds this immuneACCESS table with in-frame rearrangements only. Some clones are missing; in checked studies, unresolved V genes explain under half, and the rest has no known cause. Clone size and the V and J calls come from that table; the DNA yielded D and trimming. The sample table holds fewer than 350,000 clones, of which about four fifths were seen once. The ten largest clonotypes hold about 2.9% of the sample.

The CDR3, from cysteine to phenylalanine, totals 13 residues. The kept DNA is CDR3 alone, 39 bases in frame from the first base. In the germline V gene, CDR1 corresponds to KGHSH and CDR2 to LQKENI. V is trimmed back by 6 bases and J by 4 bases, and the junction contains 4 bases that no gene match accounts for. The material sequenced was peripheral blood. This sequence was found in a woman aged 55-70 years with active or convalescent COVID-19. This receptor chain uses TRBV18 and TRBJ2-5, with 8 bases in between that match TRBD1. CDR3 protein: CASSPDRAETQYF. The DNA is as follows: TGTGCCAGCTCCCCGGACAGGGCAGAGACCCAGTACTTC.